This T cell receptor beta chain stems from a study of response to subunit inactivated influenza vaccine. Study results and caveats: It was the authors' suggestion that each seasonal influenza vaccination recruits few new T cells.

This clonotype was found a few times. Its specificity is not known. TCRdb reprocessed the RT-PCR reads via MiXCR and lists one record per CDR3 protein. Here the sample spans 500,000 or so distinct CDR3 sequences, approximately 15% being singletons. This TCR came from a man in his fifties or sixties who received an inactivated influenza vaccine. The specimen was CD4+ T cells sorted from PBMCs, collected around 25 months after vaccination.

The CDR3 region is CASSPSGSGETQYF. CDR3 nucleotides: TGTGCCAGCAGCCCTAGCGGGAGTGGGGAGACCCAGTACTTC. V gene TRBV12-3 or TRBV12-4 combines with J gene TRBJ2-5; 10 bases align to TRBD2. The CDR3 runs to 14 residues. The V segment lost 6 bases and the J segment 5 bases; nucleotides outside the gene matches: 6.